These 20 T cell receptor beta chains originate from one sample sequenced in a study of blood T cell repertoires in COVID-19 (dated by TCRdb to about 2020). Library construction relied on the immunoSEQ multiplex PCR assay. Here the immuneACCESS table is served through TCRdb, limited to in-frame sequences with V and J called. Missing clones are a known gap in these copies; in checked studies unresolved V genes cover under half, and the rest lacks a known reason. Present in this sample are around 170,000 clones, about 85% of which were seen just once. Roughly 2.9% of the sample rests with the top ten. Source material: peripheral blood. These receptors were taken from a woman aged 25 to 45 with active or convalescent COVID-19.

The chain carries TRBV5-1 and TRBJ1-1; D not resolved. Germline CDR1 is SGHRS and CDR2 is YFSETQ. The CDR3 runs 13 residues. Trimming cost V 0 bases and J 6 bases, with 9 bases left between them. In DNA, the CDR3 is TGCGCCAGCAGCTTGGGTCCGGGAGCTGAAGCTTTCTTT. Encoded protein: CASSLGPGAEAFF.

The DNA for the CDR3 is TGTGCCAGCAGTGGATCGACAGGGGAAAACACCATATATTTT. Its translation: CASSGSTGENTIYF. The V call is TRBV2, the J call TRBJ1-3, with 8 bases aligning to TRBD1. The V gene's germline CDR1 is SNHLY and CDR2 FYNNEI. The CDR3 runs to 14 residues. Losses at the gene ends were 4 bases for V and 6 bases for J; bases not matched to a gene: 5.

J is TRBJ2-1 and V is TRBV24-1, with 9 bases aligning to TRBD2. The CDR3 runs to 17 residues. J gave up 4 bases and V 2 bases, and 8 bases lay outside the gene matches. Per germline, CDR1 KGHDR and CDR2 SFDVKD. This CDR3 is CATSDSTGTSSYNEQFF. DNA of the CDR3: TGTGCCACCAGTGATTCCACCGGGACTAGCTCTTACAATGAGCAGTTCTTC.

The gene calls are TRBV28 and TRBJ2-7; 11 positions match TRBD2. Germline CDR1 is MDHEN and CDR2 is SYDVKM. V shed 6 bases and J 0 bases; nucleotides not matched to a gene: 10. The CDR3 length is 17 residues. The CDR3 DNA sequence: TGTGCCAGCAGCCGAGTAACTAGCGGGAGATTCTCCTACGAGCAGTACTTC. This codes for CASSRVTSGRFSYEQYF.

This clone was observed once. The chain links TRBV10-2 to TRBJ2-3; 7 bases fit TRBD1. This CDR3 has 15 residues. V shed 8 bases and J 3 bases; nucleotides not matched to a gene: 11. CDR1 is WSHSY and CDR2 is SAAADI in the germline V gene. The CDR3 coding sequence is TGCGCCAGCTCGGACAGGCCTAAGGGGACAGATACGCAGTATTTT. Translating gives CASSDRPKGTDTQYF.

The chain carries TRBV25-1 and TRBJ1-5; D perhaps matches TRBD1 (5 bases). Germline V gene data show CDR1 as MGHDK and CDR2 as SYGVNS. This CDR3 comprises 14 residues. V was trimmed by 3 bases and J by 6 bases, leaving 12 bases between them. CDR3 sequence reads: CASSDSLRAQPQHF. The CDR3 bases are TGTGCCAGCAGTGATTCCCTCAGGGCTCAGCCCCAGCATTTT.

CDR3 residues: CAIITRDRGRLGQAFF. The CDR3 coding sequence is TGTGCCATAATAACCCGAGACAGGGGGCGCCTCGGGCAAGCTTTCTTT. The chain couples TRBV2 to TRBJ1-1; 10 bases map to TRBD1. V was pared by 10 bases and J by 9 bases, with 20 bases of the junction left unmatched. Germline V lookup: CDR1 SNHLY, CDR2 FYNNEI. The CDR3 spans 16 residues.

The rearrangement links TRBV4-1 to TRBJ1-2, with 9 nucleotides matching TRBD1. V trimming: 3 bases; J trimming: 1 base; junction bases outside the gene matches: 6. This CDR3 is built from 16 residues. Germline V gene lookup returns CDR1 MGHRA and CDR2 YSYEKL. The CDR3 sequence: CASSQPGTGFNYGYTF. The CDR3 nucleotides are TGCGCCAGCAGCCAGCCCGGGACAGGGTTTAACTATGGCTACACCTTC.

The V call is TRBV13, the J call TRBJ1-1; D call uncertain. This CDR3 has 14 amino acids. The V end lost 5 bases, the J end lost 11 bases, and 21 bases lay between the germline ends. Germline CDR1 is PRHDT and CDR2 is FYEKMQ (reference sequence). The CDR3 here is CASSPKYGIRGAFF. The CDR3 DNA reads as TGTGCCAGCAGCCCTAAATACGGGATCCGCGGGGCTTTCTTT.

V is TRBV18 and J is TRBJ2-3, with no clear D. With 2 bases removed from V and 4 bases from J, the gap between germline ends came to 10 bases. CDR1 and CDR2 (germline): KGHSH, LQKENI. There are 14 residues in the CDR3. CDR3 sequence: CASSPEYLADTQYF. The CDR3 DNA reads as TGTGCCAGCTCACCAGAGTATTTGGCAGATACGCAGTATTTT.

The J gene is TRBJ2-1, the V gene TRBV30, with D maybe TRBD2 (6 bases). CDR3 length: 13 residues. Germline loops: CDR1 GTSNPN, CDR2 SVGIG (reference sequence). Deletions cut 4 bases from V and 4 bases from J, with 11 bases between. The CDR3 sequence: CAWKGTPYNEQFF. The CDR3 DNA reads TGTGCCTGGAAGGGGACTCCATACAATGAGCAGTTCTTC.

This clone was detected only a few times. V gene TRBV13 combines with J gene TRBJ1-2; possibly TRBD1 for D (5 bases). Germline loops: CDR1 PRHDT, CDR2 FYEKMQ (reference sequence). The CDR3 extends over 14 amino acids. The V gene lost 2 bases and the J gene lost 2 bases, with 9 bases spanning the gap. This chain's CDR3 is CASSLQRQNYGYTF. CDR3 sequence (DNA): TGTGCCAGCAGCTTACAGCGACAGAACTATGGCTACACCTTC.

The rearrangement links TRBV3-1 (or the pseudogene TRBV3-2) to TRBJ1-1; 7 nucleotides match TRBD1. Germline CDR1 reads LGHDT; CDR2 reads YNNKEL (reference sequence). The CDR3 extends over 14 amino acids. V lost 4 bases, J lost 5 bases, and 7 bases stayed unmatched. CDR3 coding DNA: TGTGCCAGCAGCCGCACAGGGGCGGGGACTGAAGCTTTCTTT. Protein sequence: CASSRTGAGTEAFF.

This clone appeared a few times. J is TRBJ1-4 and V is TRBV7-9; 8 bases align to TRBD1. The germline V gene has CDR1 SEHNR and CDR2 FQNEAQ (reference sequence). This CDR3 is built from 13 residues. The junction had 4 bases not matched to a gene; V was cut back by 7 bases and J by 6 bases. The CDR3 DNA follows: TGTGCCAGCACCGGACAGGGAGATGAAAAACTGTTTTTT. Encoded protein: CASTGQGDEKLFF.

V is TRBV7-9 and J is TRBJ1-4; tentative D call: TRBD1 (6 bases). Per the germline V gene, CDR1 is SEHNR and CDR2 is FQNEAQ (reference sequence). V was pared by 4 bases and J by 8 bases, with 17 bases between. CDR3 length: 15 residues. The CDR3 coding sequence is TGTGCCAGCAGCTCGGACAGCCTGATGCGGGAAAAACTGTTTTTT. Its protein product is CASSSDSLMREKLFF.

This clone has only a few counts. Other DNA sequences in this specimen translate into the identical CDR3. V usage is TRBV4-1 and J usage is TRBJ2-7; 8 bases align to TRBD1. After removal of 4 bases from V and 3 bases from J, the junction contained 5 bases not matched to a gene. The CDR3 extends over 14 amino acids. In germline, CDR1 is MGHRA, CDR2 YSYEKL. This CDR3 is CASSPPGQGYEQYF. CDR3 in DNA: TGCGCCAGCAGCCCTCCCGGACAGGGCTACGAGCAGTACTTC.

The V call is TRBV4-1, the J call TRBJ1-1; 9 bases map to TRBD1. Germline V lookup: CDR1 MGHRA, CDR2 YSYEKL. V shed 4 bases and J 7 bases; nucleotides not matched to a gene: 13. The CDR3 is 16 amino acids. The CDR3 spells CASSLRGTGGNGEAFF. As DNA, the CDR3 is TGCGCCAGCAGCCTTCGAGGCACAGGGGGCAATGGTGAAGCTTTCTTT.

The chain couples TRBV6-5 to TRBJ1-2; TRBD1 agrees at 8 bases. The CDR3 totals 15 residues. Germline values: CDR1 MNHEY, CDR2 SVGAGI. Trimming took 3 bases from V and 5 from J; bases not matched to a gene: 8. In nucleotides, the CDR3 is TGTGCCAGCAGTTATGGTAGTGGACAGGGATATGGCTACACCTTC. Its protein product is CASSYGSGQGYGYTF.

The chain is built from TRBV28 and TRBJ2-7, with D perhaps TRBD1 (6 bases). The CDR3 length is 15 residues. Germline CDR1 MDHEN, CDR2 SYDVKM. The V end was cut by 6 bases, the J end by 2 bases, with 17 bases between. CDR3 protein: CASSGPGAATYEQYF. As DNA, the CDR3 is TGTGCCAGCAGCGGGCCAGGGGCGGCCACCTACGAGCAGTACTTC.

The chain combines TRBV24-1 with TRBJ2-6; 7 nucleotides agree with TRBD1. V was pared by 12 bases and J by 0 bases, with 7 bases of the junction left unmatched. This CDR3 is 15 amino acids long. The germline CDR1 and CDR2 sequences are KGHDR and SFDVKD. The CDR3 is CAVGRGSSGANVLTF. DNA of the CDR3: TGTGCCGTGGGCAGGGGGAGCTCTGGGGCCAACGTCCTGACTTTC.